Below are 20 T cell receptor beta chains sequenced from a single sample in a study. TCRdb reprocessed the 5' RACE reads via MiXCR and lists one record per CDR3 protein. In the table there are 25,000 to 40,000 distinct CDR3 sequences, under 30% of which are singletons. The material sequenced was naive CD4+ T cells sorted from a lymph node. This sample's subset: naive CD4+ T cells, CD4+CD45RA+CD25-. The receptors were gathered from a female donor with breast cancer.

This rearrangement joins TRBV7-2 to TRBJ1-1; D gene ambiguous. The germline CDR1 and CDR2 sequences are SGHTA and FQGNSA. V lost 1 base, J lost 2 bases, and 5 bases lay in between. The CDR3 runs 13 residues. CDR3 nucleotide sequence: TGTGCCAGCAGCTTAGAGGGAAACACTGAAGCTTTCTTT. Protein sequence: CASSLEGNTEAFF.

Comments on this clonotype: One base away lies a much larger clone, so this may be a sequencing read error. The CDR3 region has the DNA TGCAGTACCGAGACTAGCGGGGAAGTCATCTACGAGCAGTACTTC. This encodes CSTETSGEVIYEQYF. The rearrangement links TRBV20-1 to TRBJ2-7, with 11 positions matching TRBD2. CDR3 length: 15 residues. Losses at the gene ends were 8 bases for V and 3 bases for J; bases not matched to a gene: 12. The V gene's germline CDR1 is DFQATT and CDR2 SNEGSKA (reference sequence).

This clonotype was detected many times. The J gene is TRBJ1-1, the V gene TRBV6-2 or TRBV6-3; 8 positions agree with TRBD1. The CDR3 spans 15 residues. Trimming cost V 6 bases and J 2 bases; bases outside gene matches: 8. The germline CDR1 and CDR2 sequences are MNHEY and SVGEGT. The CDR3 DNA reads TGTGCCAGCAGGAACATGGGACAGGTAAACACTGAAGCTTTCTTT. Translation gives CASRNMGQVNTEAFF.

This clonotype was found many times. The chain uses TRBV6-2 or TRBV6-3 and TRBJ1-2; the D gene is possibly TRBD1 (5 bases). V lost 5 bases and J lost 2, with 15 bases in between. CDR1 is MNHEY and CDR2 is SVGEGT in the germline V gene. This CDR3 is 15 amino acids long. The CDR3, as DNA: TGTGCCAGCAGTCAGGGACTGGGACTGAACTATGGCTACACCTTC. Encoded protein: CASSQGLGLNYGYTF.

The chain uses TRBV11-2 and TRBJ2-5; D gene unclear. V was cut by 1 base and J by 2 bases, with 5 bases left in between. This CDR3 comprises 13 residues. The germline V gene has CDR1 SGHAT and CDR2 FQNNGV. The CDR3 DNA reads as TGTGCCAGCAGCTTAGCGCCACAAGAGACCCAGTACTTC. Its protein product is CASSLAPQETQYF.

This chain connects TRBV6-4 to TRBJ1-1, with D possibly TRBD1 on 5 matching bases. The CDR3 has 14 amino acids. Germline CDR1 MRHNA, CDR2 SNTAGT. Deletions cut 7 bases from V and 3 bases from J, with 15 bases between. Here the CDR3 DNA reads TGTGCCAGCACGGAGGAAGGGGCCGACACTGAAGCTTTCTTT. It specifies CASTEEGADTEAFF.

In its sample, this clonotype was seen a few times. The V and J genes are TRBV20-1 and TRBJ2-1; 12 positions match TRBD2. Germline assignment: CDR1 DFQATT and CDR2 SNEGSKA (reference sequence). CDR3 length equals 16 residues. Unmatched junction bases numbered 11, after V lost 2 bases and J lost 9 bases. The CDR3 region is CSARPTGLAGLGEQFF. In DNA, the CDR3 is TGCAGTGCTAGACCTACTGGACTAGCGGGGTTAGGTGAGCAGTTCTTC.

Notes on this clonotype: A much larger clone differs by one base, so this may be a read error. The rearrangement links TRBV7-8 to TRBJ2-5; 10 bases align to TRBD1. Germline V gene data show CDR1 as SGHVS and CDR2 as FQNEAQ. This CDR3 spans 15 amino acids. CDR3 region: CAGRPDRGRQETQYF. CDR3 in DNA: TGTGCCGGCAGACCCGACAGGGGGCGGCAAGAGACCCAGTACTTC.

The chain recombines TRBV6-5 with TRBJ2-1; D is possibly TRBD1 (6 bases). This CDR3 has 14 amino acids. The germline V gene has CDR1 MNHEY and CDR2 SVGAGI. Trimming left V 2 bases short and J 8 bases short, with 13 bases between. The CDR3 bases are TGTGCCAGCAGTTACGGGGGCTTAGGCGATGAGCAGTTCTTC. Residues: CASSYGGLGDEQFF.

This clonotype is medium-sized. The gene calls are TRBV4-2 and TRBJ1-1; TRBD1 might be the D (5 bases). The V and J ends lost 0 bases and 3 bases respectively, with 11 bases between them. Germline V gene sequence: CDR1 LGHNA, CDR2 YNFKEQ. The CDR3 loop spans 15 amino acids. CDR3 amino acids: CASSQDRRGHTEAFF. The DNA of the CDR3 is TGTGCCAGCAGCCAAGATCGACGGGGACACACTGAAGCTTTCTTT.

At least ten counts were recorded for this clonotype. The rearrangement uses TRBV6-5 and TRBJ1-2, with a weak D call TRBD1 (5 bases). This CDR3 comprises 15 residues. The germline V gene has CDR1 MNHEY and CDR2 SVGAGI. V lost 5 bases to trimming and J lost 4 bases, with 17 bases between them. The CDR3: CASSGGLLTSYGYTF. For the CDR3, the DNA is TGTGCCAGCAGTGGGGGACTCCTCACCAGCTATGGCTACACCTTC.

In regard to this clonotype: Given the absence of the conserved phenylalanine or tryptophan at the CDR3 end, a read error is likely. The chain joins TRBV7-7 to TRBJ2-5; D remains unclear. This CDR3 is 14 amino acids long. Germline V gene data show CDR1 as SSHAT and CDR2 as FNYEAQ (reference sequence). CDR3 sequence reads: CASSLLGKQETQYY. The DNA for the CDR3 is TGTGCTAGCAGCTTATTAGGGAAGCAAGAGACCCAGTACTAC.

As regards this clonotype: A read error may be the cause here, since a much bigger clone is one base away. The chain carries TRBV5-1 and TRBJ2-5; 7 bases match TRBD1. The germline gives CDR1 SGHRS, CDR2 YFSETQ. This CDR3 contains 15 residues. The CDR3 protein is CAGSTDRLTIETQYF. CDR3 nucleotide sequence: TGCGCCGGCAGCACGGACAGGTTAACAATTGAGACCCAGTACTTC.

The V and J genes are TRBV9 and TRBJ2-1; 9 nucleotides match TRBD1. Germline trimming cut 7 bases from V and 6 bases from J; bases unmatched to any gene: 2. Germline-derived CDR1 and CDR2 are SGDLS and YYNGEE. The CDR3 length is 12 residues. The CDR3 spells CASGTGINEQFF. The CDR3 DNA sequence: TGTGCCAGCGGGACAGGGATCAATGAGCAGTTCTTC. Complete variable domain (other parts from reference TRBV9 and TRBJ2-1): DSGVTQTPKHLITATGQRVTLRCSPRSGDLSVYWYQQSLDQGLQFLIQYYNGEERAKGNILERFSAQQFPDLHSELNLSSLELGDSALYFCASGTGINEQFFGPGTRLTVL.

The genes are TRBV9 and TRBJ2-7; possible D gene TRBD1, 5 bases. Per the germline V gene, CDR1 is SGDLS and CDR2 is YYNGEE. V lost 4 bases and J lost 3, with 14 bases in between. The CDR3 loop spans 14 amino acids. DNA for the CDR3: TGTGCCAGCAGCCTCCGACAGACCGACTACGAGCAGTACTTC. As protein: CASSLRQTDYEQYF.

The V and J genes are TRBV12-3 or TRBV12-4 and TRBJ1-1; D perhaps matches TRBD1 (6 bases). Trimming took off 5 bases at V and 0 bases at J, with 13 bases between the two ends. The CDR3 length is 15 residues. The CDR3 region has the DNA TGTGCCAGCAGTACGGACAGCCTCATGAACACTGAAGCTTTCTTT. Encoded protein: CASSTDSLMNTEAFF.

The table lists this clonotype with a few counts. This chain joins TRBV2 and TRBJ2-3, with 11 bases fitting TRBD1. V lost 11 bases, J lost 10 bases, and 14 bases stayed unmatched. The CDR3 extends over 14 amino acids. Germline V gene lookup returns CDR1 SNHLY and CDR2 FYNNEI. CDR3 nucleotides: TGTGCCGGAGCGGAGGACAGGGGGCTCTTTCCGCAGTATTTT. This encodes CAGAEDRGLFPQYF. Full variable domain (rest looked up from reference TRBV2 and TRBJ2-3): EPEVTQTPSHQVTQMGQEVILRCVPISNHLYFYWYRQILGQKVEFLVSFYNNEISEKSEIFDDQFSVERPDGSNFTLKIRSTKLEDSAMYFCAGAEDRGLFPQYFGPGTRLTVL.

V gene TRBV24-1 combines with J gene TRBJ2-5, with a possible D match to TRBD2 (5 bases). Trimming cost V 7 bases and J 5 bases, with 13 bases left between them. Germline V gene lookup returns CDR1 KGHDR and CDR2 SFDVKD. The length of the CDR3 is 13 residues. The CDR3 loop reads CATRAIGEETQYF. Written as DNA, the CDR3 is TGTGCCACCAGGGCCATCGGGGAGGAGACCCAGTACTTC.

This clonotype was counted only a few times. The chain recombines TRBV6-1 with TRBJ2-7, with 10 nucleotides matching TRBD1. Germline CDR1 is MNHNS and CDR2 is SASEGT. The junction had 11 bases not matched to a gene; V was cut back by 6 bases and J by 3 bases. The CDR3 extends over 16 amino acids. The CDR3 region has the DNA TGTGCCAGCAGCGACCGCTGGACAGGGGGTTTCTACGAGCAGTACTTC. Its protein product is CASSDRWTGGFYEQYF.

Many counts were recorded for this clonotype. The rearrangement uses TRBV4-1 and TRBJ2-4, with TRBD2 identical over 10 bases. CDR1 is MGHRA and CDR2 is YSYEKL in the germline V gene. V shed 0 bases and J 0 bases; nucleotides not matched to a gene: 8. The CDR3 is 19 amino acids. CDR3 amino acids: CASSQDPLAGEIAKNIQYF. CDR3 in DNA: TGCGCCAGCAGCCAAGACCCGCTAGCGGGGGAGATAGCCAAAAACATTCAGTACTTC.